Each of the 24 T cell receptor beta chains below was sequenced from the same sample in a study of blood T cell repertoires in COVID-19. TCRdb keeps only in-frame clones here, not all; method: immunoSEQ multiplex PCR. The table lists approximately 350,000 clones, approximately 84% of them singletons, with roughly 3% in the top ten. Input material: PBMCs or T cells enriched from blood (not recorded which). The source of these receptors is a woman between 25 and 40 years old who had recovered from COVID-19.

This clone showed up just once. CDR3 in amino acids: CASSLAQGGSSNEQYF. The CDR3 DNA reads TGTGCCAGCAGCTTAGCGCAAGGCGGGAGCAGCAACGAGCAGTACTTC. The chain combines TRBV7-9 with TRBJ2-7, with TRBD2 matching over 7 bases. This CDR3 contains 16 residues. The trim removed 0 bases at V and 5 bases at J, leaving 10 bases unmatched. CDR1 and CDR2 (germline): SEHNR, FQNEAQ (reference sequence).

The chain recombines TRBV5-8 with TRBJ1-2; 9 bases are shared with TRBD1. The CDR3 spans 16 residues. Losses at the gene ends were 2 bases for V and 3 bases for J; bases not matched to a gene: 8. Germline V gene data show CDR1 as SGHTS and CDR2 as YDEGEE. The CDR3 nucleotides read TGTGCCAGCAGCTTCCGGGACAGGGCTCGCGACTATGGCTACACCTTC. Translation: CASSFRDRARDYGYTF.

The chain couples TRBV28 to TRBJ1-1, with D unresolved. Germline CDR1 reads MDHEN; CDR2 reads SYDVKM. The V gene lost 8 bases and the J gene lost 5 bases, with 9 bases spanning the gap. This CDR3 has 11 amino acids. CDR3 residues: CASGWRTEAFF. The CDR3 nucleotides read TGTGCCAGCGGGTGGAGGACTGAAGCTTTCTTT. Complete variable domain (other parts from reference TRBV28 and TRBJ1-1): DVKVTQSSRYLVKRTGEKVFLECVQDMDHENMFWYRQDPGLGLRLIYFSYDVKMKEKGDIPEGYSVSREKKERFSLILESASTNQTSMYLCASGWRTEAFFGQGTRLTVV.

On this clone: An end of the junction differs from the germline gene, which may be a read error. The chain uses TRBV7-3 and TRBJ1-2; TRBD1 matches 7 bases. This CDR3 is built from 12 residues. The germline gives CDR1 SGHTA, CDR2 FQGTGA. In nucleotides, the CDR3 is TGTGCCAGCAGCCCAAAGGGGGCCGACGGGGACTTC. Its protein is CASSPKGADGDF.

This chain connects TRBV28 to TRBJ2-1, with 9 bases lining up with TRBD2. The V segment lost 4 bases and the J segment 0 bases; nucleotides outside the gene matches: 1. This CDR3 region has 15 residues. Germline V lookup: CDR1 MDHEN, CDR2 SYDVKM. In DNA form, the CDR3 reads TGTGCCAGCAGTTCTAGCGGGACCTCCTACAATGAGCAGTTCTTC. It codes for CASSSSGTSYNEQFF.

This rearrangement joins TRBV11-1 to TRBJ2-5, with a possible D match to TRBD2 (6 bases). The CDR3 contains 15 residues. The V and J ends lost 6 bases and 3 bases respectively, with 17 bases between them. Germline assignment: CDR1 SGHAT and CDR2 FQDESV (reference sequence). The CDR3 sequence: CASSPTGTLKETQYF. The CDR3, as DNA: TGTGCCAGCAGTCCAACCGGGACTCTCAAAGAGACCCAGTACTTC.

V and J are TRBV13 and TRBJ2-7; 9 bases agree with TRBD2. CDR1 is PRHDT and CDR2 is FYEKMQ in the germline V gene (reference sequence). V lost 0 bases and J lost 7; bases outside the gene matches: 13. The CDR3 consists of 17 residues. CDR3 sequence reads: CASSLGLAGVLAREQYF. CDR3 sequence (DNA): TGTGCCAGCAGCTTAGGGTTAGCGGGAGTTTTGGCTCGTGAGCAGTACTTC. Complete variable domain (other parts from reference TRBV13 and TRBJ2-7): AAGVIQSPRHLIKEKRETATLKCYPIPRHDTVYWYQQGPGQDPQFLISFYEKMQSDKGSIPDRFSAQQFSDYHSELNMSSLELGDSALYFCASSLGLAGVLAREQYFGPGTRLTVT.

The chain employs TRBV6-5 and TRBJ1-2; D call uncertain. Germline values: CDR1 MNHEY, CDR2 SVGAGI. This CDR3 region has 13 residues. V lost 4 bases and J lost 3, with 9 bases in between. DNA of the CDR3: TGTGCCAGCAGTTCAGTCGAGGACTATGGCTACACCTTC. Its translation is CASSSVEDYGYTF.

The J gene is TRBJ2-1, the V gene TRBV5-1; 9 bases agree with TRBD1. V lost 6 bases to trimming and J lost 4 bases; unmatched junction nucleotides: 5. The CDR3 spans 14 residues. Germline V gene lookup returns CDR1 SGHRS and CDR2 YFSETQ. The CDR3 sequence: CASTPGTGYNEQFF. CDR3 coding DNA: TGCGCCAGCACCCCCGGGACAGGGTACAATGAGCAGTTCTTC.

This clone was seen once. CDR3 in amino acids: CASSPRTSWAGELFF. CDR3 sequence (DNA): TGTGCCAGCAGTCCCCGGACTAGCTGGGCCGGGGAGCTGTTTTTT. This chain joins TRBV14 and TRBJ2-2; 8 nucleotides match TRBD2. The CDR3 contains 15 residues. V lost 6 bases to trimming and J lost 6 bases; unmatched junction nucleotides: 9. Germline V lookup: CDR1 SGHDN, CDR2 FVKESK.

The V gene is TRBV14, the J gene TRBJ1-1; 11 nucleotides line up with TRBD1. The germline CDR1 and CDR2 sequences are SGHDN and FVKESK. The CDR3 has 14 amino acids. V was pared by 4 bases and J by 11 bases, with 9 bases of the junction left unmatched. The DNA of the CDR3 is TGTGCCAGCAGCCTGGGACAGGGGGACCCTGGCGCTTTCTTT. Its protein product is CASSLGQGDPGAFF.

The J gene is TRBJ1-2, the V gene TRBV30, with D unresolved. V lost 2 bases, J lost 8 bases, and 18 bases lay in between. Per the germline V gene, CDR1 is GTSNPN and CDR2 is SVGIG (reference sequence). CDR3 size: 14 residues. As DNA, the CDR3 is TGTGCCTGGAGTCGAGGTGGCAGTTCTTTCGGCTACACCTTC. Its translation is CAWSRGGSSFGYTF.

The CDR3 coding sequence is TGTGCCATCAGTGATCGTAGGGTTAGCGACCGCACAGATACGCAGTATTTT. Protein sequence: CAISDRRVSDRTDTQYF. The genes are TRBV10-3 and TRBJ2-3; TRBD2 is a possible D gene (5 bases). The germline CDR1 and CDR2 sequences are ENHRY and SYGVKD. Trimming took 3 bases from V and 1 from J, leaving 17 bases between them. CDR3 length equals 17 residues.

V is TRBV11-2 and J is TRBJ2-1; D unresolved. V was trimmed by 5 bases and J by 0 bases, leaving 11 bases between them. CDR3 length: 15 amino acids. Germline lookup yields CDR1 SGHAT and CDR2 FQNNGV. The CDR3 DNA reads as TGTGCCAGCAGCCCCTGGTTGAGCTCCTACAATGAGCAGTTCTTC. Protein sequence: CASSPWLSSYNEQFF.

The rearrangement joins TRBV11-1 to TRBJ2-7; maybe TRBD1 (8 bases). Per germline, CDR1 SGHAT and CDR2 FQDESV (reference sequence). Trimming stripped 5 bases from V and 3 bases from J, with 14 bases between. The CDR3 loop spans 14 amino acids. The CDR3: CASSGQGGDYEQYF. The CDR3 DNA reads as TGTGCCAGCAGCGGACAGGGAGGGGACTACGAGCAGTACTTC.

V usage is TRBV10-3 and J usage is TRBJ1-1; a weak D match, TRBD1 (5 bases). The V gene lost 0 bases and the J gene lost 3 bases, with 14 bases spanning the gap. Germline V CDR1 and CDR2: ENHRY, SYGVKD. The CDR3 runs 16 residues. The CDR3 coding sequence is TGTGCCATCAGTGAGTCGAGTTGGGGGAGGGACACTGAAGCTTTCTTT. Its translation is CAISESSWGRDTEAFF.

The V gene is TRBV1, the J gene TRBJ1-2; the tabulated D call, TRBD1, remains unverified against the DNA. TRBV1 corresponds to a pseudogene. CDR3 length equals 18 residues. The chain's CDR3 is CTSSQVPIRQGSNYGYTF. CDR3 DNA sequence: TGCACCAGCAGCCAAGTCCCCATTCGACAGGGCTCTAACTATGGCTACACCTTC.

V and J are TRBV16 and TRBJ2-1, with 8 bases that match TRBD2. Unmatched junction bases numbered 4, after V lost 3 bases and J lost 6 bases. This CDR3 spans 14 amino acids. Germline V CDR1 and CDR2: KGHSY, FQNENV. The CDR3 sequence: CASSQREVSNEQFF. The CDR3 DNA reads TGTGCCAGCAGCCAGCGGGAGGTATCCAATGAGCAGTTCTTC.

The rearrangement joins TRBV27 to TRBJ1-5; D gene ambiguous. The CDR3 covers 13 residues. The V gene lost 2 bases and the J gene lost 7 bases, with 9 bases spanning the gap. CDR1 and CDR2 from the germline V gene are MNHEY and SMNVEV (reference sequence). This CDR3 reads CASSLGLGQPQHF. Here the CDR3 DNA reads TGTGCCAGCAGTTTAGGACTGGGACAGCCCCAGCATTTT.

The chain recombines TRBV3-1 (or the pseudogene TRBV3-2) with TRBJ1-1, with a weak D call TRBD1 (5 bases). Germline values: CDR1 LGHDT, CDR2 YNNKEL (reference sequence). The CDR3 length is 14 residues. Trimming cost V 4 bases and J 1 base, with 10 bases left between them. The CDR3 loop reads CASSPQGGNTEAFF. The CDR3 DNA reads as TGTGCCAGCAGCCCCCAGGGCGGGAACACTGAAGCTTTCTTT.

The chain employs TRBV28 and TRBJ2-3; TRBD2 is a possible D gene (5 bases). V lost 5 bases, J lost 0 bases, and 12 bases lay in between. Looked up from germline, CDR1 is MDHEN and CDR2 is SYDVKM. The CDR3 consists of 15 residues. The chain's CDR3 is CASSPGLSSTDTQYF. Written as DNA, the CDR3 is TGTGCCAGCAGTCCGGGGTTGTCTAGCACAGATACGCAGTATTTT. Complete variable domain (other parts from reference TRBV28 and TRBJ2-3): DVKVTQSSRYLVKRTGEKVFLECVQDMDHENMFWYRQDPGLGLRLIYFSYDVKMKEKGDIPEGYSVSREKKERFSLILESASTNQTSMYLCASSPGLSSTDTQYFGPGTRLTVL.

V gene TRBV27 combines with J gene TRBJ1-6, with 8 bases that match TRBD1. Germline loops: CDR1 MNHEY, CDR2 SMNVEV (reference sequence). With V trimmed by 6 bases and J by 7 bases, 5 bases remained unmatched. The CDR3 contains 14 residues. The CDR3, as DNA: TGTGCCAGCAGACAACGACAGGGGAATTCACCCCTCCACTTT. Translated: CASRQRQGNSPLHF.

This chain joins TRBV3-1 (or the pseudogene TRBV3-2) and TRBJ2-3; tentatively, D is TRBD2 (5 bases). V gave up 1 base and J gave up 6 bases, with 11 bases separating them. Germline-derived CDR1 and CDR2 are LGHDT and YNNKEL (reference sequence). The CDR3 spans 14 residues. DNA for the CDR3: TGTGCCAGCAGCCAAGGTATCTCGGGGGATACGCAGTATTTT. Translating it yields CASSQGISGDTQYF.

The chain combines TRBV5-1 with TRBJ1-2, with 7 bases aligning to TRBD1. V lost 0 bases to trimming and J lost 8 bases; unmatched junction nucleotides: 7. This CDR3 has 14 amino acids. Germline CDR1 and CDR2: SGHRS and YFSETQ. The CDR3 here is CASSLEIDRVGYTF. The CDR3 DNA sequence: TGCGCCAGCAGCTTGGAGATTGACAGGGTCGGCTACACCTTC.